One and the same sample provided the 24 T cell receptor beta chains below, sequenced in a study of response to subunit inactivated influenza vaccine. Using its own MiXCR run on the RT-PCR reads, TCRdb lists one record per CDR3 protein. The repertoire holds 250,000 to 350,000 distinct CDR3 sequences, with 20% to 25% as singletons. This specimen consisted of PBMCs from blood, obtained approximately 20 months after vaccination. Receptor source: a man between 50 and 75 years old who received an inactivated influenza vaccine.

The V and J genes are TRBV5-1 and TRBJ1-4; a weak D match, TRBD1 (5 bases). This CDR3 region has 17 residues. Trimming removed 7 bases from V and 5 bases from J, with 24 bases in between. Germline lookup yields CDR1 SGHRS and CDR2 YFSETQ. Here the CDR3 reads CASRYSDNQLHNEKLFF. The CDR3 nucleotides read TGCGCCAGCCGCTACTCGGACAACCAACTACACAATGAAAAACTGTTTTTT.

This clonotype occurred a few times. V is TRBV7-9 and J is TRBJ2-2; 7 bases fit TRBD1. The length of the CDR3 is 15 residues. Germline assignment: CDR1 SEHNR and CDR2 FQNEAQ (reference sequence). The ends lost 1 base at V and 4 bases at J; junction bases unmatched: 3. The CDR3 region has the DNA TGTGCCAGCAGCTTAGGACAGGGTGGCACCGGGGAGCTGTTTTTT. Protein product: CASSLGQGGTGELFF.

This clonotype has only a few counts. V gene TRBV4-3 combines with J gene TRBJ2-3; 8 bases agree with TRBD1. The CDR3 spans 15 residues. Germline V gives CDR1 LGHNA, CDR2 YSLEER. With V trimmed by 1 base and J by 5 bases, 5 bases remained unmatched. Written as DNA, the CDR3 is TGCGCCAGCAGCCAAGCTCAGGGGGCGTTAGATACGCAGTATTTT. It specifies CASSQAQGALDTQYF.

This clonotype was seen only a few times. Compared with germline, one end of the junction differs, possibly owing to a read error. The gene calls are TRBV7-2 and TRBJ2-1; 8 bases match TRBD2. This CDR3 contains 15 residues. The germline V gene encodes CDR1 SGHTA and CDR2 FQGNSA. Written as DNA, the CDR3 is TGTGCCAGCAGCCTAGCGCGGGGGGTACCGGAATTGCAGTTCTTC. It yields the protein CASSLARGVPELQFF.

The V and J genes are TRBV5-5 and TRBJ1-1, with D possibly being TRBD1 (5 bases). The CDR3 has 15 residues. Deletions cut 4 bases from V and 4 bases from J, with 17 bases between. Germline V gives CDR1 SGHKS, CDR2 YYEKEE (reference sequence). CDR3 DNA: TGTGCCAGCAGCCTCACCCTCGAGGGGCCCACTGAAGCTTTCTTT. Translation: CASSLTLEGPTEAFF. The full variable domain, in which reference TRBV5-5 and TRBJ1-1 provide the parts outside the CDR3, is DAGVTQSPTHLIKTRGQQVTLRCSPISGHKSVSWYQQVLGQGPQFIFQYYEKEERGRGNFPDRFSARQFPNYSSELNVNALLLGDSALYLCASSLTLEGPTEAFFGQGTRLTVV.

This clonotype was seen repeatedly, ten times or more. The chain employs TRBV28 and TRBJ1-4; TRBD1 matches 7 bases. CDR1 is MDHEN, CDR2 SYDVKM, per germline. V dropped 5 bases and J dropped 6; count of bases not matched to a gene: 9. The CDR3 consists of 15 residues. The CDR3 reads CASSLLTGDHEKLFF. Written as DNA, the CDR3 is TGTGCCAGCAGTCTACTCACAGGGGATCATGAAAAACTGTTTTTT.

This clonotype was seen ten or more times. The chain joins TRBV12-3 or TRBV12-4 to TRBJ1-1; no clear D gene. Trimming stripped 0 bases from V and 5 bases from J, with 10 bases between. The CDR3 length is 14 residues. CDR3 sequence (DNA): TGTGCCAGCAGTTTAGCCTACGGGGATACTGAAGCTTTCTTT. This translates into CASSLAYGDTEAFF.

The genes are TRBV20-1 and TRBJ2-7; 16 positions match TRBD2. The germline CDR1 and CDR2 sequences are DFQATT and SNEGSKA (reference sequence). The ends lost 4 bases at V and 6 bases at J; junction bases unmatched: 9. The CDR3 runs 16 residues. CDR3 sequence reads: CSAISGTSGRAIEQYF. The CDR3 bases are TGCAGTGCTATCAGTGGGACTAGCGGGAGGGCGATCGAGCAGTACTTC.

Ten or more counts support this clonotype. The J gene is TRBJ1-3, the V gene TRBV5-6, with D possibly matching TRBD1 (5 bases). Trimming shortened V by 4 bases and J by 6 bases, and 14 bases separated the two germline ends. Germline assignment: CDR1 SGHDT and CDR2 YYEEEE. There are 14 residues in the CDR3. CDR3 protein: CASSPVGGTNTIYF. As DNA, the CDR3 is TGTGCCAGCAGCCCCGTTGGCGGGACAAACACCATATATTTT.

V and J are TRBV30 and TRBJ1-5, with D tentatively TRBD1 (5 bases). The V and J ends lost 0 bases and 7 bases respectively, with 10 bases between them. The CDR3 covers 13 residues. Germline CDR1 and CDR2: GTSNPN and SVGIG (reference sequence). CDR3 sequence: CAWSVPGKQPQHF. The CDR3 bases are TGTGCCTGGAGTGTACCAGGGAAACAGCCCCAGCATTTT. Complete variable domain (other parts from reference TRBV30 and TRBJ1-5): SQTIHQWPATLVQPVGSPLSLECTVEGTSNPNLYWYRQAAGRGLQLLFYSVGIGQISSEVPQNLSASRPQDRQFILSSKKLLLSDSGFYLCAWSVPGKQPQHFGDGTRLSIL.

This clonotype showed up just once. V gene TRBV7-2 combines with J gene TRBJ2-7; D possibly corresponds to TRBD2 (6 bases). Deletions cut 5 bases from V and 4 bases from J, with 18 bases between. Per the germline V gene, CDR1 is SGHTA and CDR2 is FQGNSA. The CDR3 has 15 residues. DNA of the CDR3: TGTGCCAGCAGCCGTGATTCTGCGGGACGTTACGAGCAGTACTTC. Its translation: CASSRDSAGRYEQYF. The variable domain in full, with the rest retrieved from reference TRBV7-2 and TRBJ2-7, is GAGVSQSPSNKVTEKGKDVELRCDPISGHTALYWYRQSLGQGLEFLIYFQGNSAPDKSGLPSDRFSAERTGGSVSTLTIQRTQQEDSAVYLCASSRDSAGRYEQYFGPGTRLTVT.

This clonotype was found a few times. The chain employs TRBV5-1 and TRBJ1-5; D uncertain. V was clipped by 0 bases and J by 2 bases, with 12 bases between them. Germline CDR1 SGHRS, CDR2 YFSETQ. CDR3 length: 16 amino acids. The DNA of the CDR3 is TGCGCCAGCAGCTTGGCGGGCCCTGGGGGCAATCAGCCCCAGCATTTT. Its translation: CASSLAGPGGNQPQHF.

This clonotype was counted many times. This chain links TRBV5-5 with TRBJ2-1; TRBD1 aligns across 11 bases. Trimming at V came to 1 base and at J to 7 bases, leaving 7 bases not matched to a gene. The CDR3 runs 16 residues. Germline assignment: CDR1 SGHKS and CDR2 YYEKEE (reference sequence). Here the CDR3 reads CASSLLDRGLWNEQFF. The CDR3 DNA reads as TGTGCCAGCAGCTTGCTGGACAGGGGGCTTTGGAATGAGCAGTTCTTC.

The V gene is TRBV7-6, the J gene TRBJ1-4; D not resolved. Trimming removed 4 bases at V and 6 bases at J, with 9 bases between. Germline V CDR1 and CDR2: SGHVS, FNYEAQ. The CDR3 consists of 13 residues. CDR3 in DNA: TGTGCCAGCAGCTCCCGAATTTATGAAAAACTGTTTTTT. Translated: CASSSRIYEKLFF.

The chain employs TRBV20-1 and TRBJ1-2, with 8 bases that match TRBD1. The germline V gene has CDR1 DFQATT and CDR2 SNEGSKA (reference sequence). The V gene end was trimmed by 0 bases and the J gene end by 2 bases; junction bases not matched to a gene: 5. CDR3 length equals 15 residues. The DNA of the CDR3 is TGCAGTGCTAGAGATTCGCGACAGGGGAACTATGGCTACACCTTC. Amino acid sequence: CSARDSRQGNYGYTF.

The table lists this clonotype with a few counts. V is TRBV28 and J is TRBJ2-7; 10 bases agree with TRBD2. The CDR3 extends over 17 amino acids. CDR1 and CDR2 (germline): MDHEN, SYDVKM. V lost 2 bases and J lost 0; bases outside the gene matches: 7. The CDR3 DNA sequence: TGTGCCAGCAGTTTACAAGCGGGAGGGCCTCTCTCCTACGAGCAGTACTTC. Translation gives CASSLQAGGPLSYEQYF.

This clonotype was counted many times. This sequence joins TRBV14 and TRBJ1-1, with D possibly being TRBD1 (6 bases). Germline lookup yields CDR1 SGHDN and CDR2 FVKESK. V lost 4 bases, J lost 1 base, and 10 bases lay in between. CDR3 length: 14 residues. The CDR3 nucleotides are TGTGCCAGCAGCCTACGGACAGCGAACACTGAAGCTTTCTTT. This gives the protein CASSLRTANTEAFF.

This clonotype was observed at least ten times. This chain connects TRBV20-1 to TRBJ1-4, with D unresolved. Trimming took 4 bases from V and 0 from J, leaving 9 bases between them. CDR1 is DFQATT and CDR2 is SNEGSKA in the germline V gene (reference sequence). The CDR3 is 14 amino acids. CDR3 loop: CSAKYSPTNEKLFF. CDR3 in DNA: TGCAGTGCTAAATACTCCCCAACTAATGAAAAACTGTTTTTT.

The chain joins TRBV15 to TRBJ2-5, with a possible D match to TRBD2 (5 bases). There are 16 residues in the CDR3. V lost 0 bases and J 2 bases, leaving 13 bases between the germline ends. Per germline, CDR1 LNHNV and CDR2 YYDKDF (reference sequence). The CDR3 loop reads CATSRDLRRRQETQYF. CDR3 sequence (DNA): TGTGCCACCAGCAGAGATTTGAGGCGGAGGCAAGAGACCCAGTACTTC.

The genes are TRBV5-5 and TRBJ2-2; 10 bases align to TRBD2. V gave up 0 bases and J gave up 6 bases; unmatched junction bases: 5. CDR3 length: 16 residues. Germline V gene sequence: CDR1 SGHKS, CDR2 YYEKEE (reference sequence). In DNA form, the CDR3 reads TGTGCCAGCAGCTTGGCCCCTAGCGGGAGCTCCGGGGAGCTGTTTTTT. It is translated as CASSLAPSGSSGELFF.

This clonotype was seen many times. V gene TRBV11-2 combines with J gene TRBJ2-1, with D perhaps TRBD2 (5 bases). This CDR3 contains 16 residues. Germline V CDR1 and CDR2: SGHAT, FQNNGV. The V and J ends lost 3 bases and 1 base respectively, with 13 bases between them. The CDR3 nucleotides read TGTGCCAGCAGCTTCGGAGGAGGCCGTTCCTACAATGAGCAGTTCTTC. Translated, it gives CASSFGGGRSYNEQFF. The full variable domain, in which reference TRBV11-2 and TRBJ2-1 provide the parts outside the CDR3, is EAGVAQSPRYKIIEKRQSVAFWCNPISGHATLYWYQQILGQGPKLLIQFQNNGVVDDSQLPKDRFSAERLKGVDSTLKIQPAKLEDSAVYLCASSFGGGRSYNEQFFGPGTRLTVL.

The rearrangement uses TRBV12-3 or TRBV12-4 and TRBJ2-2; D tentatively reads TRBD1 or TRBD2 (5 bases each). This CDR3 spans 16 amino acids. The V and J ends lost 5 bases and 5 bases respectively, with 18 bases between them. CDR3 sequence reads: CASSPLWGMGTGELFF. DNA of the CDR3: TGTGCCAGCAGTCCCCTTTGGGGGATGGGAACCGGGGAGCTGTTTTTT.

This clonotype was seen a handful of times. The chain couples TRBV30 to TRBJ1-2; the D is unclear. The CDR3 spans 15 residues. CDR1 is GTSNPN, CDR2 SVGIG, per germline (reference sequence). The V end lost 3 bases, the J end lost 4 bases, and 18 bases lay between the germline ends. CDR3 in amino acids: CAWSPFRQGAYGYTF. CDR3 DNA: TGTGCCTGGAGCCCCTTCCGACAAGGCGCCTATGGCTACACCTTC.

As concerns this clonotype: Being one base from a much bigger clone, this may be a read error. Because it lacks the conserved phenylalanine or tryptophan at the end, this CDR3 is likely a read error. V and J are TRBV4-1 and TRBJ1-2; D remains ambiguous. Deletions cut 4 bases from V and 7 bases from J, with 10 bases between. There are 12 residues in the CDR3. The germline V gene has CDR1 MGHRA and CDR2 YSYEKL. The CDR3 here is CASSPSMGGYTS. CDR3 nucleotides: TGCGCCAGCAGCCCGTCCATGGGTGGCTACACCTCC.